This T cell receptor (beta chain) was sequenced for a study of cytomegalovirus exposure and HLA in healthy donors. Looking at the study overall: Earlier work reported some 110 million unique TCR beta sequences from about 200 million T cells. Whole-study findings and limits: Several top significant clusters appeared, in a later analysis, to be linked to common viral pathogens. As a later analysis showed, a missense DCLRE1C variant was linked to trimming of TCR beta V- and J-genes. TCR association rates varied by HLA locus in a later analysis, with DRB1 highest and HLA-C lowest.

Germline-derived CDR1 and CDR2 are SGDLS and YYNGEE. The V gene end was trimmed by 3 bases and the J gene end by 2 bases; junction bases not matched to a gene: 3. The length of the CDR3 is 15 residues. The primer mix had 60 Vbeta and 13 Jbeta primers. TCRdb keeps only in-frame clones here, not all; method: immunoSEQ multiplex PCR. The sample includes more than 95,000 clones, 10% of them seen just once. This clone appeared a few times. Its cognate antigen is unknown. The sequenced material came from PBMCs. The clonotype was recovered from a man aged 40-49 years in good health and CMV-seropositive. This rearrangement joins TRBV9 to TRBJ2-3, with 10 bases identical to TRBD1. CDR3 nucleotide sequence: TGTGCCAGCAGCGCCGGGACAGGGGTCACAGATACGCAGTATTTT. It is translated as CASSAGTGVTDTQYF.